This TCR beta chain was obtained from a study of blood T cell repertoires in COVID-19. Whole-study context: Collection of acute and convalescent COVID-19 samples took place in the United States, Italy and Spain.

Libraries were prepared by immunoSEQ multiplex PCR; TCRdb keeps only in-frame clonotypes and omits some of them. The sample records 250,000 or so clones, around 83% being singletons. The cohort comprised adults aged roughly 18 to 95 years residing in under 30 US areas. This CDR3 region has 13 residues. The V gene lost 2 bases and the J gene lost 9 bases, with 14 bases spanning the gap. The sample consisted of PBMCs or T cells enriched from blood (not recorded which). The receptor was isolated from a woman aged 45 to 65 who had been exposed to COVID-19. This chain connects TRBV12-3 or TRBV12-4 to TRBJ2-7, with D unresolved. CDR3 bases: TGTGCCAGCAGTTTAAGATCCTCGGGTGGGCAGTACTTC. Translated: CASSLRSSGGQYF.